One and the same sample provided the 27 T cell receptor beta chains below, sequenced in a study of CD8+CD57+ T cells in acquired aplastic anemia. TCR beta VDJ combinations and CDR3 sequences were profiled from genomic DNA. Using its own MiXCR run on the reads, TCRdb lists one record per CDR3 protein. Seen here are about 160,000 distinct CDR3 sequences, under 55% observed once, and the top ten hold approximately 2.8%. Patients sequenced had flow cytometry evidence of CD8+CD57+ cell expansion. The sample comprised sorted CD4+, CD8+, or CD8+CD57+ T cells (not recorded which) from PBMCs. The receptors shown here come from a human donor with aplastic anemia.

This clonotype was observed many times. This chain connects TRBV5-4 to TRBJ2-3; TRBD1 is a possible D gene (6 bases). Germline CDR1 SGHNT, CDR2 YYREEE (reference sequence). V shed 4 bases and J shed 0 bases, with 12 bases lying between them. The CDR3 spans 15 residues. CDR3 amino acids: CASSRRDTSTDTQYF. The DNA for the CDR3 is TGTGCCAGCAGCCGCCGGGACACTAGCACAGATACGCAGTATTTT. The full variable domain, completed using reference TRBV5-4 and TRBJ2-3, is ETGVTQSPTHLIKTRGQQVTLRCSSQSGHNTVSWYQQALGQGPQFIFQYYREEENGRGNFPPRFSGLQFPNYSSELNVNALELDDSALYLCASSRRDTSTDTQYFGPGTRLTVL.

This sequence joins TRBV7-9 and TRBJ2-7; unclear D gene. Trimming removed 3 bases from V and 6 bases from J, with 6 bases in between. The CDR3 runs to 11 residues. CDR1 SEHNR and CDR2 FQNEAQ come from the germline V gene (reference sequence). The CDR3 loop reads CASSFGSEQYF. CDR3 nucleotide sequence: TGTGCCAGCAGCTTTGGTTCCGAGCAGTACTTC.

This clonotype was seen ten or more times. The rearrangement links TRBV10-3 to TRBJ2-3; 7 bases agree with TRBD2. The CDR3 has 14 residues. CDR1 and CDR2 from the germline V gene are ENHRY and SYGVKD. The V gene end was trimmed by 6 bases and the J gene end by 2 bases; junction bases not matched to a gene: 5. Here the CDR3 reads CAIRPGGNTDTQYF. The CDR3 DNA follows: TGTGCCATCAGACCCGGGGGGAACACAGATACGCAGTATTTT.

This clonotype was found many times. V usage is TRBV30 and J usage is TRBJ2-7; perhaps D is TRBD1 or TRBD2 (6 bases each). Trimming took 1 base from V and 2 from J, leaving 12 bases between them. The CDR3 covers 14 residues. Germline values: CDR1 GTSNPN, CDR2 SVGIG (reference sequence). CDR3 residues: CAWSGRGLPYEQYF. The CDR3 DNA reads as TGTGCCTGGAGTGGCAGGGGACTCCCCTACGAGCAGTACTTC.

The genes are TRBV24-1 and TRBJ2-3; D call uncertain. This CDR3 has 14 residues. The ends were cut back, 4 bases at V and 1 base at J, with 8 bases in the middle. Germline V gene sequence: CDR1 KGHDR, CDR2 SFDVKD. DNA of the CDR3: TGTGCCACCAGTGACCGTGCAGGCACAGATACGCAGTATTTT. Its translation: CATSDRAGTDTQYF.

The chain carries TRBV7-8 and TRBJ2-5; 7 bases align to TRBD1. Germline V gene data show CDR1 as SGHVS and CDR2 as FQNEAQ. The CDR3 length is 14 residues. After removal of 5 bases from V and 4 bases from J, the junction contained 7 bases not matched to a gene. CDR3 amino acids: CASSSGQVAETQYF. The CDR3 DNA sequence: TGTGCCAGCAGCAGCGGACAGGTCGCAGAGACCCAGTACTTC. The full variable domain, in which reference TRBV7-8 and TRBJ2-5 provide the parts outside the CDR3, is GAGVSQSPRYKVAKRGQDVALRCDPISGHVSLFWYQQALGQGPEFLTYFQNEAQLDKSGLPSDRFFAERPEGSVSTLKIQRTQQEDSAVYLCASSSGQVAETQYFGPGTRLLVL.

The gene calls are TRBV10-1 and TRBJ2-6, with D possibly being TRBD2 (6 bases). CDR3 size: 18 residues. Trimming pared 2 bases from V and 2 bases from J, leaving 16 bases between. Germline CDR1 and CDR2: WNHNN and SYGVQD (reference sequence). The CDR3 DNA is TGCGCCAGCAGTGAGAGCCTTGGGGAGGCTCCTGGGGCCAACGTCCTGACTTTC. Translation gives CASSESLGEAPGANVLTF.

This clonotype appeared a few times. The rearrangement uses TRBV11-2 and TRBJ2-1; 11 bases map to TRBD2. The V gene's germline CDR1 is SGHAT and CDR2 FQNNGV. Losses at the gene ends were 5 bases for V and 6 bases for J; bases not matched to a gene: 6. This CDR3 is built from 15 residues. The CDR3 spells CASSKLAGAANEQFF. DNA for the CDR3: TGTGCCAGCAGCAAACTAGCGGGAGCGGCCAATGAGCAGTTCTTC.

Worth noting for this clonotype: An end of the junction differs from the germline gene, which may be a read error. The CDR3 DNA reads TGTGCCCGCAGCTCAAAAGGATACGAGCAGTACTTC. This codes for CARSSKGYEQYF. This chain joins TRBV11-3 and TRBJ2-7; D remains ambiguous. Germline V CDR1 and CDR2: SGHNT, YENEEA. There are 12 residues in the CDR3.

V gene TRBV29-1 combines with J gene TRBJ1-1; unclear D gene. CDR1 and CDR2 (germline): SQVTM, ANQGSEA. CDR3 size: 13 residues. V was trimmed by 7 bases and J by 0 bases, leaving 12 bases between them. The CDR3 bases are TGCAGCGCCGGACCGATCATGAACACTGAAGCTTTCTTT. Residues: CSAGPIMNTEAFF.

The J gene is TRBJ2-3, the V gene TRBV24-1, with 10 bases fitting TRBD1. Germline trimming cut 4 bases from V and 4 bases from J; bases unmatched to any gene: 4. Germline CDR1 and CDR2: KGHDR and SFDVKD. CDR3 length: 15 residues. In DNA, the CDR3 is TGTGCCACCAGTGAGGGACAGGGGAGGCCAGATACGCAGTATTTT. Translation: CATSEGQGRPDTQYF.

As for this clonotype: One end of the junction does not line up with germline, which may come from a read error. The chain links TRBV30 to TRBJ2-5; D tentatively fits TRBD1 or TRBD2 (6 bases each). The V gene's germline CDR1 is GTSNPN and CDR2 SVGIG (reference sequence). The CDR3 is 15 amino acids. CDR3: CAWSVGRGEEEAQYF. In DNA, the CDR3 is TGTGCCTGGAGTGTTGGTAGGGGGGAAGAAGAGGCCCAGTACTTC.

There are a few counts of this clonotype. This may arise from a read error, as a much more abundant clone is one base away. The V and J genes are TRBV7-9 and TRBJ1-4; TRBD1 matches 10 bases. CDR1 and CDR2 (germline): SEHNR, FQNEAQ (reference sequence). The CDR3 loop spans 15 amino acids. CDR3 coding DNA: TGTGCCAGCGGCTTAGGGGACAGGGGTAATGAAAAACTGTTTTTT. Translated: CASGLGDRGNEKLFF.

The rearrangement uses TRBV7-2 and TRBJ1-4; the D is unclear. V was shortened by 1 base and J by 3 bases, with 9 bases between the two germline ends. CDR3 length equals 15 residues. CDR1 is SGHTA and CDR2 is FQGNSA in the germline V gene. CDR3 sequence: CASSLGGAANEKLFF. The CDR3 bases are TGTGCCAGCAGCTTAGGGGGTGCGGCTAATGAAAAACTGTTTTTT.

This clonotype was found many times. This chain uses TRBV5-1 with TRBJ1-1, with a possible D match to TRBD1 (5 bases). V was shortened by 4 bases and J by 5 bases, with 12 bases between the two germline ends. The germline gives CDR1 SGHRS, CDR2 YFSETQ. The CDR3 consists of 13 residues. The CDR3 loop reads CASSRDLGTEAFF. The DNA for the CDR3 is TGCGCCAGCAGCCGGGACCTGGGGACTGAAGCTTTCTTT. Together with reference TRBV5-1 and TRBJ1-1, the CDR3 gives the full variable domain: KAGVTQTPRYLIKTRGQQVTLSCSPISGHRSVSWYQQTPGQGLQFLFEYFSETQRNKGNFPGRFSGRQFSNSRSEMNVSTLELGDSALYLCASSRDLGTEAFFGQGTRLTVV.

The chain recombines TRBV2 with TRBJ2-7; no definite D call. V lost 7 bases and J 2 bases, leaving 9 bases between the germline ends. CDR3 size: 12 residues. Germline values: CDR1 SNHLY, CDR2 FYNNEI. The DNA for the CDR3 is TGTGCCAGCATAAACACAGCCTACGAGCAGTACTTC. Amino acid sequence: CASINTAYEQYF.

This clonotype was counted only a few times. CDR3 protein: CAITRGLGGSGYTF. CDR3 nucleotide sequence: TGTGCCATCACTCGGGGGTTAGGGGGTAGTGGCTACACCTTC. The J gene is TRBJ1-2, the V gene TRBV10-3, with a possible D match to TRBD1 (6 bases). This CDR3 contains 14 residues. The ends were cut back, 7 bases at V and 7 bases at J, with 19 bases in the middle. Germline assignment: CDR1 ENHRY and CDR2 SYGVKD.

Details on this clonotype: A read error is possible here, since a much larger clone lies one base away. The CDR3 sequence: CASSKRGWETQYF. The CDR3 DNA sequence: TGTGCCAGCAGTAAGCGGGGGTGGGAGACCCAGTACTTC. The chain links TRBV7-2 to TRBJ2-5; 8 bases fit TRBD2. V trimming: 6 bases; J trimming: 5 bases; junction bases outside the gene matches: 5. The length of the CDR3 is 13 residues. Germline V gene data show CDR1 as SGHTA and CDR2 as FQGNSA.

This clonotype was counted at least ten times. V gene TRBV19 combines with J gene TRBJ2-2; 8 bases map to TRBD1. The germline V gene encodes CDR1 LNHDA and CDR2 SQIVND (reference sequence). This CDR3 spans 15 amino acids. V trimming: 7 bases; J trimming: 6 bases; junction bases outside the gene matches: 10. CDR3 nucleotide sequence: TGTGCCAGTACCCGGTCGGGACAGGCCGCCGGGGAGCTGTTTTTT. It codes for CASTRSGQAAGELFF.

This clonotype was counted many times. The V gene is TRBV24-1, the J gene TRBJ2-5; the D is unclear. Trimming cost V 5 bases and J 3 bases, with 12 bases left between them. Per germline, CDR1 KGHDR and CDR2 SFDVKD. This CDR3 region has 14 residues. Written as DNA, the CDR3 is TGTGCCACCAGTGCGGTTGGCAGTGAAGAGACCCAGTACTTC. Its translation: CATSAVGSEETQYF.

The chain uses TRBV7-2 and TRBJ1-2; D ambiguous. V lost 1 base and J 0 bases, leaving 6 bases between the germline ends. Germline V gene data show CDR1 as SGHTA and CDR2 as FQGNSA. The CDR3 consists of 14 residues. The CDR3 protein is CASSLGQTNYGYTF. The CDR3 nucleotides read TGTGCCAGCAGCTTAGGTCAGACTAACTATGGCTACACCTTC. The full variable domain, in which reference TRBV7-2 and TRBJ1-2 provide the parts outside the CDR3, is GAGVSQSPSNKVTEKGKDVELRCDPISGHTALYWYRQSLGQGLEFLIYFQGNSAPDKSGLPSDRFSAERTGGSVSTLTIQRTQQEDSAVYLCASSLGQTNYGYTFGSGTRLTVV.

This clonotype was recorded many times. The rearrangement joins TRBV6-2 or TRBV6-3 to TRBJ2-3; D perhaps matches TRBD1 (6 bases). This CDR3 is built from 13 residues. Germline CDR1 MNHEY, CDR2 SVGEGT. Trimming pared 3 bases from V and 5 bases from J, leaving 9 bases between. CDR3 in amino acids: CASSYQGRDTQYF. The CDR3 DNA reads TGTGCCAGCAGTTATCAGGGGAGAGATACGCAGTATTTT.

The chain links TRBV7-2 to TRBJ2-3; D unclear. This CDR3 has 12 amino acids. Germline CDR1 reads SGHTA; CDR2 reads FQGNSA. V gave up 5 bases and J gave up 5 bases, with 8 bases separating them. The CDR3: CASSATRDTQYF. DNA of the CDR3: TGTGCCAGCAGCGCGACTCGAGATACGCAGTATTTT.

The V call is TRBV2, the J call TRBJ1-5; D possibly corresponds to TRBD1 (5 bases). The V end was cut by 5 bases, the J end by 4 bases, with 15 bases between. In germline, CDR1 is SNHLY, CDR2 FYNNEI. This CDR3 region has 15 residues. The CDR3 nucleotides are TGTGCCAGCAGTTCCCGGGACGGACTTAATCAGCCCCAGCATTTT. This codes for CASSSRDGLNQPQHF.

Worth noting for this clonotype: Just one base apart from a much larger clone, this may be a read error. The chain is built from TRBV4-2 and TRBJ1-4; no firm D call. Germline-derived CDR1 and CDR2 are LGHNA and YNFKEQ. CDR3 length: 14 residues. The CDR3 DNA reads as TGTGCCAGCGGCCAAGATCAGTCGGGTGGCAGTAGGATTTTT. Translation: CASGQDQSGGSRIF.

The chain combines TRBV24-1 with TRBJ2-3; 12 bases are a match to TRBD2. CDR3 length: 17 amino acids. V was pared by 7 bases and J by 4 bases, with 11 bases of the junction left unmatched. Germline CDR1 and CDR2: KGHDR and SFDVKD. CDR3 coding DNA: TGTGCCACCAGCTCAGCTAGCGGGGGGGCCGATCCAGATACGCAGTATTTT. It translates to CATSSASGGADPDTQYF.

The V call is TRBV2, the J call TRBJ2-7; 9 nucleotides line up with TRBD1. Trimming at V came to 4 bases and at J to 2 bases, leaving 6 bases not matched to a gene. Germline CDR1 and CDR2: SNHLY and FYNNEI. CDR3 length: 15 amino acids. The CDR3 coding sequence is TGTGCCAGCAGTGTGATGACAGGGGGTACCTACGAGCAGTACTTC. It specifies CASSVMTGGTYEQYF.